This T cell receptor (beta chain) is from a study of T cells in Graves' hyperthyroidism and ophthalmopathy. At the level of the study: Peripheral blood draws took place at initial diagnosis, ahead of any treatment. Study-level results: Most clonotypes expanded in thyroid above 0.001 were likewise present in blood. Ophthalmopathy cases were set apart from stable hyperthyroidism by a 13 V-J model.

RNA transcripts served as the template for amplifying TCR beta CDR3 regions. TCR CDR3 underwent first-round RT-PCR with the HTBI primer set. TCRdb re-called the multiplex PCR reads through MiXCR, storing one row per CDR3 protein. The data hold about 350,000 distinct CDR3 sequences, with 15% to 20% observed a single time. Diagnoses used clinical symptoms, serum thyroxine and TRAb, thyroid ultrasound and orbital computed tomography. The V gene end was trimmed by 6 bases and the J gene end by 4 bases; junction bases not matched to a gene: 6. The CDR3 sequence is 14 residues long. CDR1 is MDHEN and CDR2 is SYDVKM in the germline V gene. Many counts were recorded for this clonotype. Its cognate antigen is unknown.

Input material: blood. The source is a woman aged 40 to 50 with Graves' ophthalmopathy. The chain couples TRBV28 to TRBJ1-1; 9 nucleotides line up with TRBD1. The CDR3 loop is CASRQTGGATEAFF. In DNA form, the CDR3 reads TGTGCCAGCAGACAAACAGGGGGCGCCACTGAAGCTTTCTTT.